These 28 T cell receptor beta chains were all obtained from the same sample, sequenced in a study of T cells in Graves' hyperthyroidism and ophthalmopathy. What was amplified from RNA transcripts were TCR beta CDR3 regions. HTBI primers were employed in a first-round RT-PCR of the TCR CDR3. TCRdb redid the calling of the multiplex PCR reads with MiXCR, one entry per CDR3 protein. The table records hundreds of thousands of distinct CDR3 sequences, about a fifth of them present only once. Sequencing was performed on blood. These receptors originate from a woman in her late teens or twenties with Graves' hyperthyroidism.

J is TRBJ1-2 and V is TRBV28; weak D call: TRBD1 (5 bases). This CDR3 spans 14 amino acids. Germline V gene lookup returns CDR1 MDHEN and CDR2 SYDVKM. V lost 3 bases, J lost 7 bases, and 15 bases lay in between. In nucleotides, the CDR3 is TGTGCCAGCAGTTTGGCGGGGGGGTTAGGTGGCTACACCTTC. Amino acids: CASSLAGGLGGYTF.

This clonotype has just a few counts. The chain has TRBV5-1 and TRBJ2-6; D is tentatively TRBD1 or TRBD2 (6 bases each). Germline CDR1 SGHRS, CDR2 YFSETQ. Trimming cost V 2 bases and J 3 bases, with 9 bases left between them. CDR3 length equals 15 residues. CDR3 loop: CASSLQGGGANVLTF. CDR3 nucleotide sequence: TGCGCCAGCAGCTTACAGGGAGGTGGGGCCAACGTCCTGACTTTC.

The sample holds many counts of this clonotype. This chain joins TRBV20-1 and TRBJ2-5; no definite D call. V lost 3 bases to trimming and J lost 8 bases, with 10 bases between them. The CDR3 length is 11 residues. Germline assignment: CDR1 DFQATT and CDR2 SNEGSKA (reference sequence). CDR3 nucleotide sequence: TGCAGTGCTAGTACGCCTGGAACCCAGTACTTC. It encodes CSASTPGTQYF.

As for this clonotype: One end of the junction is discordant with germline, which a read error may explain. This sequence joins TRBV6-1 and TRBJ2-2, with D tentatively TRBD2 (5 bases). The CDR3 has 14 amino acids. Germline V gene data show CDR1 as MNHNS and CDR2 as SASEGT. For the CDR3, the DNA is TGTGCCAGCAGTGGAAGGAGCAACACCGGGGATCTGTTTTTT. Protein sequence: CASSGRSNTGDLFF.

The V and J genes are TRBV20-1 and TRBJ1-1; TRBD1 matches 11 bases. The V segment lost 6 bases and the J segment 2 bases; nucleotides outside the gene matches: 5. The CDR3 runs to 14 residues. From germline, CDR1 is DFQATT and CDR2 SNEGSKA (reference sequence). CDR3 coding DNA: TGCAGTGCAACCGGGACAGGGGGAAACACTGAAGCTTTCTTT. Translating gives CSATGTGGNTEAFF.

Only a few counts were recorded for this clonotype. This rearrangement joins TRBV24-1 to TRBJ1-2; 12 bases line up with TRBD1. Per the germline V gene, CDR1 is KGHDR and CDR2 is SFDVKD. After removal of 5 bases from V and 7 bases from J, the junction contained 10 bases not matched to a gene. The CDR3 spans 16 residues. CDR3 residues: CATSGQTGTGGIGYTF. For the CDR3, the DNA is TGTGCCACCAGTGGTCAAACCGGGACAGGGGGCATTGGCTACACCTTC.

This clonotype came up many times. The chain has TRBV12-3 or TRBV12-4 and TRBJ1-6, with 8 bases fitting TRBD1. The V and J ends lost 3 bases and 3 bases, in that order; junction bases with no gene match: 1. The CDR3 extends over 15 amino acids. In nucleotides, the CDR3 is TGTGCCAGCAGTTTCGGGACAGGCTATAATTCACCCCTCCACTTT. Amino acids: CASSFGTGYNSPLHF.

This chain uses TRBV6-1 with TRBJ2-5; tentative D call: TRBD2 (7 bases). The V gene's germline CDR1 is MNHNS and CDR2 SASEGT. Trimming shortened V by 8 bases and J by 5 bases, and 15 bases separated the two germline ends. CDR3 length equals 13 residues. The CDR3 DNA follows: TGTGCCAGCCTACGGGGGGCCCAGGAGACCCAGTACTTC. The encoded protein is CASLRGAQETQYF.

The chain combines TRBV28 with TRBJ1-1; D gene ambiguous. This CDR3 spans 13 amino acids. Germline assignment: CDR1 MDHEN and CDR2 SYDVKM. Trimming cost V 6 bases and J 4 bases, with 12 bases left between them. The CDR3 protein is CASSPQILTEAFF. CDR3 DNA: TGTGCCAGCAGCCCCCAAATTCTCACTGAAGCTTTCTTT.

The table lists this clonotype with many counts. The V gene is TRBV20-1, the J gene TRBJ2-5; 15 positions match TRBD2. The CDR3 contains 16 residues. Germline values: CDR1 DFQATT, CDR2 SNEGSKA (reference sequence). J was trimmed by 1 base and V by 3 bases; bases with no gene match: 3. CDR3 residues: CSASGTSGGSQETQYF. The CDR3 nucleotides read TGCAGTGCTAGCGGGACTAGCGGGGGGAGCCAAGAGACCCAGTACTTC.

This clonotype appeared many times. CDR3 in amino acids: CASSPVEVGNQPQHF. The CDR3 nucleotides read TGTGCCAGCAGTCCTGTTGAGGTGGGCAATCAGCCCCAGCATTTT. The gene calls are TRBV12-3 or TRBV12-4 and TRBJ1-5; D unresolved. V was cut by 5 bases and J by 2 bases, with 13 bases left in between. The CDR3 sequence is 15 residues long.

DNA of the CDR3: TGTGCCAGCAGTCCGCCACCGGACAGCTCCTACGAGCAGTACTTC. Amino acids: CASSPPPDSSYEQYF. V is TRBV28 and J is TRBJ2-7; D is perhaps TRBD1 (6 bases). V was trimmed by 5 bases and J by 0 bases, leaving 14 bases between them. This CDR3 contains 15 residues. Germline CDR1 MDHEN, CDR2 SYDVKM.

This clonotype was seen many times. The J gene is TRBJ1-5, the V gene TRBV2; D is unresolved. Trimming stripped 4 bases from V and 4 bases from J, with 11 bases between. The CDR3 length is 14 residues. Germline V gene sequence: CDR1 SNHLY, CDR2 FYNNEI. CDR3 loop: CASSGERLNQPQHF. The DNA for the CDR3 is TGTGCCAGCAGTGGGGAACGTCTGAATCAGCCCCAGCATTTT. Drawing the rest from reference TRBV2 and TRBJ1-5, the complete variable domain is EPEVTQTPSHQVTQMGQEVILRCVPISNHLYFYWYRQILGQKVEFLVSFYNNEISEKSEIFDDQFSVERPDGSNFTLKIRSTKLEDSAMYFCASSGERLNQPQHFGDGTRLSIL.

This clonotype was seen repeatedly, ten times or more. The rearrangement links TRBV20-1 to TRBJ2-7; D not certain. The CDR3 consists of 11 residues. Germline CDR1 reads DFQATT; CDR2 reads SNEGSKA (reference sequence). CDR3 nucleotides: TGCGCCCCCGGGCAGATTTACGAGCAGTACTTC. It codes for CAPGQIYEQYF.

This clonotype was observed many times. The rearrangement uses TRBV2 and TRBJ2-7; tentatively, D is TRBD1 or TRBD2 (5 bases each). The CDR3 loop spans 12 amino acids. With 3 bases removed from V and 7 bases from J, the gap between germline ends came to 10 bases. Per germline, CDR1 SNHLY and CDR2 FYNNEI. In DNA, the CDR3 is TGTGCCAGCAGTGATGGCAGGGAGGAGCAGTACTTC. It codes for CASSDGREEQYF.

This clonotype came up many times. The CDR3 region is CASSLVLLVNGEQYF. The CDR3 DNA follows: TGTGCCAGCAGCTTAGTTCTCTTGGTGAATGGCGAGCAGTACTTC. The rearrangement uses TRBV7-9 and TRBJ2-7; no reliable D call. The CDR3 contains 15 residues. Germline CDR1 is SEHNR and CDR2 is FQNEAQ (reference sequence). Trimming removed 1 base at V and 6 bases at J, with 16 bases between.

This clonotype has a handful of counts. CDR3 loop: CASSEPTGAYEQYF. CDR3 sequence (DNA): TGCGCCAGCAGCGAACCTACAGGCGCCTACGAGCAGTACTTC. J is TRBJ2-7 and V is TRBV5-1, with D possibly being TRBD1 (5 bases). V was cut by 4 bases and J by 2 bases, with 13 bases left in between. The CDR3 covers 14 residues. The germline gives CDR1 SGHRS, CDR2 YFSETQ.

At least ten counts were recorded for this clonotype. The CDR3 region is CAWSVAPREASYEQYF. The CDR3, as DNA: TGTGCCTGGAGTGTAGCCCCCAGGGAGGCATCCTACGAGCAGTACTTC. The chain recombines TRBV30 with TRBJ2-7; maybe TRBD2 (6 bases). V was cut by 0 bases and J by 1 base, with 16 bases left in between. The CDR3 contains 16 residues. Germline CDR1 reads GTSNPN; CDR2 reads SVGIG (reference sequence).

This clonotype was counted many times. This chain links TRBV20-1 with TRBJ1-2, with D unclear. The germline V gene encodes CDR1 DFQATT and CDR2 SNEGSKA (reference sequence). V lost 5 bases, J lost 1 base, and 11 bases lay in between. The CDR3 spans 13 residues. This CDR3 is CSAAAGGNYGYTF. The CDR3 DNA reads as TGCAGTGCTGCGGCCGGAGGTAACTATGGCTACACCTTC.

This clonotype was counted many times. The chain uses TRBV20-1 and TRBJ2-7; 7 positions agree with TRBD2. CDR1 and CDR2 from the germline V gene are DFQATT and SNEGSKA (reference sequence). After removal of 5 bases from V and 2 bases from J, the junction contained 12 bases not matched to a gene. This CDR3 contains 15 residues. The CDR3 loop is CSAPSLRDYAYEQYF. The CDR3 nucleotides read TGCAGTGCTCCTAGCCTCCGGGACTATGCCTACGAGCAGTACTTC.

On this clonotype: At one end, the junction sequence differs from germline, possibly due to a read error. The J gene is TRBJ2-4, the V gene TRBV12-3 or TRBV12-4; D gene ambiguous. This CDR3 contains 15 residues. This CDR3 is CASSFGRLAKNIKYF. In nucleotides, the CDR3 is TGTGCCAGCAGTTTTGGGCGTTTAGCCAAAAACATTAAGTACTTC.

In this sample, this clonotype turned up a few times. The V gene is TRBV18, the J gene TRBJ1-2, with D hard to call. Trimming shortened V by 1 base and J by 0 bases, and 15 bases separated the two germline ends. This CDR3 is built from 17 residues. Per germline, CDR1 KGHSH and CDR2 LQKENI. The CDR3 spells CASSPRSSDPTNYGYTF. The CDR3 DNA reads TGTGCCAGCTCACCACGGAGCAGTGACCCAACTAACTATGGCTACACCTTC.

This clonotype has at least ten counts. The chain joins TRBV28 to TRBJ2-4; weak D call: TRBD2 (6 bases). Trimming left V 4 bases short and J 0 bases short, with 13 bases between. Germline V gene data show CDR1 as MDHEN and CDR2 as SYDVKM. The CDR3 consists of 16 residues. CDR3 nucleotide sequence: TGTGCCAGCAGTTCTGACGGGGGTCTAGCCAAAAACATTCAGTACTTC. This encodes CASSSDGGLAKNIQYF.

This clonotype was recorded at least ten times. The rearrangement joins TRBV13 to TRBJ2-7, with D perhaps TRBD2 (5 bases). In germline, CDR1 is PRHDT, CDR2 FYEKMQ (reference sequence). The CDR3 loop spans 14 amino acids. Trimming removed 5 bases at V and 2 bases at J, with 13 bases between. The CDR3 protein is CASSLRGPAYEQYF. The CDR3 region has the DNA TGTGCCAGCAGCCTTCGAGGGCCGGCCTACGAGCAGTACTTC.

The chain has TRBV15 and TRBJ2-5; 12 bases fit TRBD2. V lost 2 bases and J lost 7; bases outside the gene matches: 8. The germline CDR1 and CDR2 sequences are LNHNV and YYDKDF (reference sequence). The CDR3 loop spans 16 amino acids. DNA for the CDR3: TGTGCCACCAGCAGATGGACTAGCGGGGCCCCCCGGACCCAGTACTTC. It codes for CATSRWTSGAPRTQYF.

This clonotype was recorded at least ten times. The chain employs TRBV28 and TRBJ1-2; 7 bases match TRBD1. V dropped 0 bases and J dropped 2; count of bases not matched to a gene: 6. The CDR3 runs 16 residues. CDR1 and CDR2 (germline): MDHEN, SYDVKM. CDR3 in amino acids: CASSLWTGTANYGYTF. Here the CDR3 DNA reads TGTGCCAGCAGTTTATGGACAGGGACGGCGAACTATGGCTACACCTTC.

There are many counts of this clonotype. This chain connects TRBV20-1 to TRBJ1-2; D call uncertain. V lost 1 base, J lost 8 bases, and 14 bases lay in between. From germline, CDR1 is DFQATT and CDR2 SNEGSKA (reference sequence). This CDR3 has 13 residues. CDR3 DNA sequence: TGCAGTGCTAGAGGCGGGAGGGTTGGCGGCTACACCTTC. It encodes CSARGGRVGGYTF.

This rearrangement joins TRBV11-2 to TRBJ1-2, with a tentative D call TRBD1 (5 bases). This CDR3 spans 13 amino acids. Trimming cost V 6 bases and J 5 bases, with 13 bases left between them. Germline CDR1 reads SGHAT; CDR2 reads FQNNGV. DNA of the CDR3: TGTGCCAGCAGTCGGACCACAGGATATGGCTACACCTTC. Translation: CASSRTTGYGYTF.